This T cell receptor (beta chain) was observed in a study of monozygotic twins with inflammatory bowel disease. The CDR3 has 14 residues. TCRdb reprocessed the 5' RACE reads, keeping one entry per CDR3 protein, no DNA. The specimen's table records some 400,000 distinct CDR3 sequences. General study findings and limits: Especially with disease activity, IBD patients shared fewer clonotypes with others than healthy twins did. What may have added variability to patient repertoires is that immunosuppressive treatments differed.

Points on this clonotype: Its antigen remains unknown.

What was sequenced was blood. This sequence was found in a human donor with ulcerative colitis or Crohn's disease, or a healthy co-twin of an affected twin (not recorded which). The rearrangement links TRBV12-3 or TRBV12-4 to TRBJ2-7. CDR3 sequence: CASSFAGWTYEQYF.